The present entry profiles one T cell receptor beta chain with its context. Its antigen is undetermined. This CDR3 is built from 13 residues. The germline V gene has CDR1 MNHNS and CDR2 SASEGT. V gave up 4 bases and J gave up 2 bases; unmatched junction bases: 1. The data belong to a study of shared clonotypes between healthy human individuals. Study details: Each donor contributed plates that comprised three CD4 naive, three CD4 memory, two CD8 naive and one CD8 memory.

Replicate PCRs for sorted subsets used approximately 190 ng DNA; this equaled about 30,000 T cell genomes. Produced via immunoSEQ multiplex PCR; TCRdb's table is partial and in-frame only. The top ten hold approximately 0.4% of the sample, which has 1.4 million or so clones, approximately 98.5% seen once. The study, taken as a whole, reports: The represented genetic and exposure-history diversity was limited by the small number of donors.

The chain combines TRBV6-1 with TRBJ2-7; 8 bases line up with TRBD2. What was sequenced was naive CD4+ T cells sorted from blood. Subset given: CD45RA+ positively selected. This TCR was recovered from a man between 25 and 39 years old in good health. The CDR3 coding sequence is TGTGCCAGCAGTGTAGCGGGAACCTACGAGCAGTACTTC. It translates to CASSVAGTYEQYF.